The entry below describes one TCR beta chain. Other DNA sequences of this sample code for an identical CDR3. The sample comes from a study of OX40 agonist ivuxolimab in advanced cancers. Libraries were prepared by immunoSEQ multiplex PCR; TCRdb keeps only in-frame clonotypes and omits some of them. Of around 83,000 clones listed, 84% were seen once; the top ten hold less than 9.5%. The TCR sequence derives from an adult with an advanced solid tumor such as melanoma, head and neck, liver or kidney cancer. Sequenced here: CD4+ or CD8+ T cells sorted from blood, sampled in a trial of the OX40 agonist ivuxolimab.

The CDR3 DNA reads as TGTGCCAGCAGTTACCTAAATAGCAATCAGCCCCAGCATTTT. It codes for CASSYLNSNQPQHF. The chain has TRBV6-5 and TRBJ1-5; D remains unclear. The V end was cut by 2 bases, the J end by 0 bases, with 5 bases between. Looked up from germline, CDR1 is MNHEY and CDR2 is SVGAGI. This CDR3 has 14 residues.